The 30 T cell receptor beta chains given below trace back to one sample, sequenced in a study of cytomegalovirus exposure and HLA in healthy donors. In the PCR, 60 Vbeta and 13 Jbeta primers were used. The data were produced by immunoSEQ multiplex PCR, yet TCRdb's version contains in-frame clones alone and is incomplete. This table holds about 130,000 clones, approximately 84% found once. The specimen was PBMCs. All receptors come from a middle-aged woman in good health and CMV-seronegative.

The rearrangement links TRBV2 to TRBJ2-2; tentatively, D is TRBD2 (6 bases). Germline-derived CDR1 and CDR2 are SNHLY and FYNNEI. The V end lost 7 bases, the J end lost 6 bases, and 12 bases lay between the germline ends. The CDR3 sequence is 13 residues long. Here the CDR3 reads CASKRAPPGELFF. CDR3 in DNA: TGTGCCAGCAAGCGGGCCCCGCCCGGGGAGCTGTTTTTT.

The chain is built from TRBV29-1 and TRBJ2-3; 8 nucleotides align to TRBD2. The CDR3 is 16 amino acids. With 0 bases clipped from V and 4 bases from J, the junction kept 9 bases outside the gene matches. From germline, CDR1 is SQVTM and CDR2 ANQGSEA. The CDR3 DNA follows: TGCAGCGTTGAAGATCCCCGTCGGGGGGGATCAGATACGCAGTATTTT. It translates to CSVEDPRRGGSDTQYF.

This rearrangement joins TRBV18 to TRBJ1-4; no definite D call. Germline CDR1 KGHSH, CDR2 LQKENI. This CDR3 contains 15 residues. Trimming stripped 6 bases from V and 3 bases from J, with 14 bases between. The CDR3 coding sequence is TGTGCCAGCTCGCTCCTGGGAGGCTCTAATGAAAAACTGTTTTTT. Amino acid sequence: CASSLLGGSNEKLFF.

This clone showed up just once. V is TRBV28 and J is TRBJ1-5; maybe TRBD1 (6 bases). Germline CDR1 reads MDHEN; CDR2 reads SYDVKM. V lost 6 bases and J 4 bases, leaving 16 bases between the germline ends. This CDR3 has 15 amino acids. This chain's CDR3 is CASRSSGVGNQPQHF. Written as DNA, the CDR3 is TGTGCCAGCAGATCCTCAGGGGTCGGAAATCAGCCCCAGCATTTT.

The V gene is TRBV28, the J gene TRBJ1-6; D is unresolved. Per germline, CDR1 MDHEN and CDR2 SYDVKM. The length of the CDR3 is 16 residues. With 3 bases removed from V and 7 bases from J, the gap between germline ends came to 16 bases. CDR3 nucleotides: TGTGCCAGCAGTTTTTCCTCAGCAGGAAGAAATTCACCCCTCCACTTT. It yields the protein CASSFSSAGRNSPLHF. The whole variable domain, filled in from reference TRBV28 and TRBJ1-6, reads DVKVTQSSRYLVKRTGEKVFLECVQDMDHENMFWYRQDPGLGLRLIYFSYDVKMKEKGDIPEGYSVSREKKERFSLILESASTNQTSMYLCASSFSSAGRNSPLHFGNGTRLTVT.

J is TRBJ2-2 and V is TRBV21-1; the table's TRBD1 call for D was not verified on the DNA. TRBV21-1 is termed a pseudogene. CDR3 length: 18 amino acids. CDR3 sequence reads: CASGAGQICPANTGELFF. Written as DNA, the CDR3 is TGTGCCAGCGGGGCCGGACAGATTTGCCCCGCGAACACCGGGGAGCTGTTTTTT.

The chain has TRBV14 and TRBJ2-5, with D perhaps matching TRBD1 (5 bases). The V end was cut by 0 bases, the J end by 1 base, with 21 bases between. The germline gives CDR1 SGHDN, CDR2 FVKESK. This CDR3 has 19 amino acids. This CDR3 is CASSQDGVFGRVGQETQYF. The CDR3, as DNA: TGTGCCAGCAGCCAAGATGGAGTGTTCGGCAGGGTTGGCCAAGAGACCCAGTACTTC.

The V and J genes are TRBV2 and TRBJ2-5; D remains ambiguous. The DNA end lines up better with TRBJ2-7; the J call may be wrong. Germline assignment: CDR1 SNHLY and CDR2 FYNNEI. The CDR3 runs 11 residues. As DNA, the CDR3 is TGTGCCAGCAGTGAAAATTCCGAGCAGTACTTC. This sequence encodes CASSENSEQYF.

This clone was recorded once. The gene calls are TRBV4-1 and TRBJ1-1, with D perhaps matching TRBD1 (5 bases). The germline V gene has CDR1 MGHRA and CDR2 YSYEKL. The V end lost 5 bases, the J end lost 1 base, and 8 bases lay between the germline ends. This CDR3 is built from 13 residues. The CDR3 DNA reads as TGCGCCAGCAGCTTAGACAGGAACACTGAAGCTTTCTTT. It yields the protein CASSLDRNTEAFF.

The chain recombines TRBV18 with TRBJ2-5, with a tentative D call TRBD1 (6 bases). The V and J ends lost 4 bases and 3 bases respectively, with 12 bases between them. Germline V gene lookup returns CDR1 KGHSH and CDR2 LQKENI. The CDR3 loop spans 14 amino acids. CDR3 sequence (DNA): TGTGCCAGCTCACTGCGGACAGACGAAGAGACCCAGTACTTC. Its protein product is CASSLRTDEETQYF.

This rearrangement joins TRBV6-6 to TRBJ2-5, with D tentatively TRBD1 (5 bases). Germline V gene data show CDR1 as MNHNY and CDR2 as SVGAGI (reference sequence). The CDR3 contains 12 residues. Deletions cut 10 bases from V and 3 bases from J, with 12 bases between. CDR3 in amino acids: CATKGWEETQYF. The CDR3 DNA sequence: TGTGCCACCAAGGGGTGGGAAGAGACCCAGTACTTC.

This chain uses TRBV28 with TRBJ2-7, with TRBD1 matching 9 bases. Looked up from germline, CDR1 is MDHEN and CDR2 is SYDVKM. This CDR3 is built from 15 residues. Losses at the gene ends were 5 bases for V and 2 bases for J; bases not matched to a gene: 7. CDR3 in amino acids: CASSIPGQGPYEQYF. CDR3 nucleotides: TGTGCCAGCAGTATTCCGGGACAGGGTCCCTACGAGCAGTACTTC.

This chain uses TRBV5-1 with TRBJ2-7; weak D call: TRBD2 (5 bases). CDR3 length: 14 residues. Trimming left V 2 bases short and J 2 bases short, with 11 bases between. Germline V lookup: CDR1 SGHRS, CDR2 YFSETQ. The CDR3 DNA reads as TGCGCCAGCAGCTTAGGACTGAACCCCTACGAGCAGTACTTC. This sequence encodes CASSLGLNPYEQYF.

The rearrangement links TRBV5-1 to TRBJ1-5; no reliable D call. Germline values: CDR1 SGHRS, CDR2 YFSETQ. The CDR3 is 15 residues long. V was cut by 2 bases and J by 0 bases, with 9 bases left in between. The CDR3 DNA follows: TGCGCCAGCAGCTTAGGTCTAGATAGCAATCAGCCCCAGCATTTT. It is translated as CASSLGLDSNQPQHF.

The chain combines TRBV5-4 with TRBJ2-1, with TRBD2 matching 7 bases. CDR1 SGHNT and CDR2 YYREEE come from the germline V gene (reference sequence). J lost 7 bases, V lost 2 bases, and 9 bases had no gene match. The CDR3 has 15 amino acids. The CDR3 sequence: CASSFRGDYQNEQFF. The CDR3 DNA reads as TGTGCCAGCAGCTTTCGGGGGGATTATCAGAATGAGCAGTTCTTC.

The rearrangement joins TRBV19 to TRBJ1-2, with a possible D match to TRBD1 (5 bases). There are 14 residues in the CDR3. Germline CDR1 is LNHDA and CDR2 is SQIVND (reference sequence). V was clipped by 5 bases and J by 2 bases, with 12 bases between them. Here the CDR3 reads CASSRQGINYGYTF. CDR3 sequence (DNA): TGTGCCAGTAGTCGGCAGGGAATCAACTATGGCTACACCTTC. Supplemented by reference TRBV19 and TRBJ1-2, the full variable domain reads DGGITQSPKYLFRKEGQNVTLSCEQNLNHDAMYWYRQDPGQGLRLIYYSQIVNDFQKGDIAEGYSVSREKKESFPLTVTSAQKNPTAFYLCASSRQGINYGYTFGSGTRLTVV.

This chain joins TRBV19 and TRBJ1-2, with 8 nucleotides matching TRBD1. V was clipped by 3 bases and J by 1 base; unmatched bases: 4. Germline V gene data show CDR1 as LNHDA and CDR2 as SQIVND (reference sequence). The CDR3 runs 15 residues. The CDR3 DNA is TGTGCCAGTAGTATCCTAGACAGGGGTAACTATGGCTACACCTTC. Its translation is CASSILDRGNYGYTF.

The chain has TRBV5-1 and TRBJ2-5, with 7 positions matching TRBD1. Germline-derived CDR1 and CDR2 are SGHRS and YFSETQ. After removal of 4 bases from V and 2 bases from J, the junction contained 5 bases not matched to a gene. The CDR3 spans 14 residues. In DNA form, the CDR3 reads TGCGCCAGCAGCCAACAGGGACAGCAAGAGACCCAGTACTTC. It encodes CASSQQGQQETQYF. The variable domain in full, with the rest retrieved from reference TRBV5-1 and TRBJ2-5, is KAGVTQTPRYLIKTRGQQVTLSCSPISGHRSVSWYQQTPGQGLQFLFEYFSETQRNKGNFPGRFSGRQFSNSRSEMNVSTLELGDSALYLCASSQQGQQETQYFGPGTRLLVL.

The rearrangement uses TRBV28 and TRBJ1-2; 8 nucleotides align to TRBD1. The ends lost 6 bases at V and 5 bases at J; junction bases unmatched: 8. This CDR3 is 14 amino acids long. Germline CDR1 reads MDHEN; CDR2 reads SYDVKM. CDR3 coding DNA: TGTGCCAGCAGGGCAGGGGGCTTGAGTTATGGCTACACCTTC. Its translation is CASRAGGLSYGYTF.

The CDR3 nucleotides are TGTGCCAGCAGCTTAATCCCTCCCGCGGGAGGCAACACAGATACGCAGTATTTT. Translating gives CASSLIPPAGGNTDTQYF. The genes are TRBV11-2 and TRBJ2-3; 8 nucleotides agree with TRBD2. CDR1 and CDR2 from the germline V gene are SGHAT and FQNNGV. J was trimmed by 2 bases and V by 2 bases; bases with no gene match: 12. This CDR3 comprises 18 residues. Complete variable domain (other parts from reference TRBV11-2 and TRBJ2-3): EAGVAQSPRYKIIEKRQSVAFWCNPISGHATLYWYQQILGQGPKLLIQFQNNGVVDDSQLPKDRFSAERLKGVDSTLKIQPAKLEDSAVYLCASSLIPPAGGNTDTQYFGPGTRLTVL.

This chain links TRBV10-1 with TRBJ2-7; possible D gene TRBD1, 6 bases. The CDR3 length is 13 residues. V shed 4 bases and J shed 3 bases, with 10 bases lying between them. Germline V CDR1 and CDR2: WNHNN, SYGVQD (reference sequence). CDR3 DNA: TGCGCCAGCAGTGGGGGGCGTCGCTACGAGCAGTACTTC. Its translation is CASSGGRRYEQYF.

This chain uses TRBV4-1 with TRBJ1-3, with a weak D call TRBD1 (6 bases). The germline V gene has CDR1 MGHRA and CDR2 YSYEKL. The CDR3 is 15 residues long. Deletions cut 1 base from V and 0 bases from J, with 7 bases between. CDR3 loop: CASSQGDTSGNTIYF. The DNA of the CDR3 is TGCGCCAGCAGCCAAGGGGACACCTCTGGAAACACCATATATTTT.

The chain combines TRBV18 with TRBJ1-5, with D possibly matching TRBD1 (6 bases). V was clipped by 6 bases and J by 0 bases, with 15 bases between them. This CDR3 spans 16 amino acids. The V gene's germline CDR1 is KGHSH and CDR2 LQKENI. This chain's CDR3 is CASSETQGNSNQPQHF. The CDR3 region has the DNA TGTGCCAGCTCTGAAACCCAGGGGAATAGCAATCAGCCCCAGCATTTT.

The rearrangement joins TRBV2 to TRBJ2-5; 7 bases align to TRBD1. This CDR3 spans 13 amino acids. Trimming at V came to 6 bases and at J to 1 base, leaving 2 bases not matched to a gene. Germline V gene sequence: CDR1 SNHLY, CDR2 FYNNEI. DNA of the CDR3: TGTGCCAGCAGGAGGGACAGCCAAGAGACCCAGTACTTC. This codes for CASRRDSQETQYF.

The rearrangement joins TRBV5-1 to TRBJ1-4; TRBD1 agrees at 8 bases. CDR1 and CDR2 from the germline V gene are SGHRS and YFSETQ. The V segment lost 0 bases and the J segment 2 bases; nucleotides outside the gene matches: 3. This CDR3 has 16 residues. The CDR3 DNA reads as TGCGCCAGCAGCTTGGCAGGGGGCAGGACTAATGAAAAACTGTTTTTT. It specifies CASSLAGGRTNEKLFF.

V is TRBV7-9 and J is TRBJ1-4; 7 bases fit TRBD1. V was clipped by 6 bases and J by 7 bases; unmatched bases: 8. The CDR3 has 14 amino acids. The V gene's germline CDR1 is SEHNR and CDR2 FQNEAQ (reference sequence). The CDR3 region is CASRHRGRGEKLFF. The CDR3 bases are TGTGCCAGCAGACACAGGGGAAGGGGTGAAAAACTGTTTTTT.

Points on this clone: At one end the junction does not follow the germline gene, possibly because of a read error. The J gene is TRBJ2-6, the V gene TRBV5-1; a possible D gene is TRBD1 (5 bases). CDR1 SGHRS and CDR2 YFSETQ come from the germline V gene. CDR3 length: 13 residues. CDR3 DNA sequence: TGCGCCAGCAGTAACTCTGGGGCCAACGGCCTGACTTTC. Its translation is CASSNSGANGLTF. Supplemented by reference TRBV5-1 and TRBJ2-6, the full variable domain reads KAGVTQTPRYLIKTRGQQVTLSCSPISGHRSVSWYQQTPGQGLQFLFEYFSETQRNKGNFPGRFSGRQFSNSRSEMNVSTLELGDSALYLCASSNSGANGLTFGAGSRLTVL.

This chain uses TRBV2 with TRBJ2-7, with D unresolved. V lost 3 bases and J lost 1, with 7 bases in between. CDR3 length: 13 residues. Germline CDR1 and CDR2: SNHLY and FYNNEI. CDR3 sequence reads: CASSDASSYEQYF. The CDR3 nucleotides are TGTGCCAGCAGTGATGCCAGTTCCTACGAGCAGTACTTC.

V gene TRBV29-1 combines with J gene TRBJ1-1, with D uncertain. Trimming removed 1 base from V and 8 bases from J, with 11 bases in between. The germline gives CDR1 SQVTM, CDR2 ANQGSEA. CDR3 size: 12 residues. The CDR3 is CSVEVYTVEAFF. The CDR3 DNA sequence: TGCAGCGTTGAAGTTTATACAGTCGAAGCTTTCTTT.

V gene TRBV27 combines with J gene TRBJ2-7; D call uncertain. Trimming removed 4 bases from V and 4 bases from J, with 11 bases in between. The germline V gene encodes CDR1 MNHEY and CDR2 SMNVEV (reference sequence). The CDR3 contains 13 residues. CDR3 in amino acids: CASSSGLTYEQYF. The CDR3 DNA is TGTGCCAGCAGTTCGGGTCTTACGTACGAGCAGTACTTC.